A single sample gave rise to the 8 T cell receptor beta chains below, sequenced in a study of metastatic and nonmetastatic thyroid tumors. TCRdb reassembled clones from the PCR reads with MiXCR. The sample has about 40,000 clones; about 15% are singletons. Before thyroid surgery, none of the patients had received any treatment. The sequencing sample was made of tumor tissue. The receptors were sampled from a female donor with papillary thyroid cancer or a benign thyroid nodule (not recorded which). Some clones in this sample may be carry-over from other donors' samples.

The chain uses TRBV20-1 and TRBJ2-7; 12 bases line up with TRBD2. This CDR3 is 15 amino acids long. The junction had 14 bases not matched to a gene; V was cut back by 7 bases and J by 7 bases. The V gene's germline CDR1 is DFQATT and CDR2 SNEGSKA (reference sequence). DNA of the CDR3: TGCAGTGTCAGCTTACCTAGCGGGAGGGTCCTGGAGCAGTACTTC. It translates to CSVSLPSGRVLEQYF.

This clone was recorded at least ten times. This may be a read error: a much more frequent sequence differs by one nucleotide. The chain combines TRBV7-8 with TRBJ1-6, with D perhaps TRBD1 (6 bases). Germline assignment: CDR1 SGHVS and CDR2 FQNEAQ. The CDR3 is 14 amino acids. For the CDR3, the DNA is TGTGCCAGCAGTTTAGGACAGCATCATTCATCCCTCCACTTT. Protein product: CASSLGQHHSSLHF.

Only a few counts were recorded for this clone. With a much larger clone just one base away, this may be a read error. The chain combines TRBV15 with TRBJ1-5; no firm D call. This CDR3 region has 13 residues. Looked up from germline, CDR1 is LNHNV and CDR2 is YYDKDF (reference sequence). CDR3 sequence reads: CVTSREPDQPQHF. The CDR3 DNA follows: TGTGTCACCAGCAGAGAGCCTGATCAGCCCCAGCATTTT.

There are many counts of this clone. The gene calls are TRBV27 and TRBJ2-1, with TRBD2 identical over 7 bases. CDR1 MNHEY and CDR2 SMNVEV come from the germline V gene (reference sequence). After removal of 3 bases from V and 8 bases from J, the junction contained 10 bases not matched to a gene. The CDR3 sequence is 15 residues long. CDR3: CASSFVGGRGYEQFF. CDR3 nucleotide sequence: TGTGCCAGCAGTTTCGTAGGCGGGAGAGGCTATGAGCAGTTCTTC.

This clone was recorded at least ten times. V and J are TRBV30 and TRBJ2-1, with 9 bases aligning to TRBD2. V trimming: 3 bases; J trimming: 8 bases; junction bases outside the gene matches: 11. Germline assignment: CDR1 GTSNPN and CDR2 SVGIG (reference sequence). This CDR3 comprises 15 residues. In DNA form, the CDR3 reads TGTGCCTGGAGCGAAGGGGCGGGAGGGTCCGATGAGCAGTTCTTC. It encodes CAWSEGAGGSDEQFF.

Comment on this clone: It is likely a read error, because the conserved phenylalanine at the end of the CDR3 is missing. No DNA is shown, since the ends of the CDR3 on it are uncertain; the CDR3 is the one TCRdb lists. The gene calls are TRBV6-1 and TRBJ1-6. Germline assignment: CDR1 MNHNS and CDR2 SASEGT. Termini included, the CDR3 measures 13 amino acids. The CDR3 spells CASSPSEVRRIHS.

This clone has a handful of counts. Since a much larger clone is just one base distant, this may be a read error. Other DNA sequences of this sample code for an identical CDR3. The chain is built from TRBV19 and TRBJ1-5, with D perhaps TRBD1 (5 bases). The CDR3 covers 13 residues. Per germline, CDR1 LNHDA and CDR2 SQIVND (reference sequence). CDR3 sequence: CASRRQTNQPQHF. The CDR3 DNA sequence: TGTGCCAGTAGAAGACAGACCAATCAGCCTCAGCATTTT.

The chain has TRBV5-1 and TRBJ1-5; D gene unclear. The CDR3 runs 14 residues. The germline gives CDR1 SGHRS, CDR2 YFSETQ. Trimming took 5 bases from V and 2 from J, leaving 11 bases between them. CDR3 in amino acids: CASSPGYGNQPQHF. Here the CDR3 DNA reads TGCGCCAGCAGTCCGGGTTATGGCAATCAGCCCCAGCATTTT.